This is a list of T cell receptor beta chains from one sample in a study of blood T cell repertoires in COVID-19. Produced via immunoSEQ multiplex PCR; TCRdb's table is partial and in-frame only. The data hold under 450,000 clones, with roughly 80% observed a single time. The sequencing sample was made of peripheral blood. The receptors were sampled from a human donor with acute or convalescent COVID-19. The donor label of this sample is uncertain. Both conserved end residues are part of each CDR3. A D gene is named only where the DNA matches it firmly. Expanded clones get a size class; other rows say once, few or many, or leave the size out.

J gene,D gene,V gene,clone size,CDR3 DNA,CDR3 protein
TRBJ1-2,TRBD1,TRBV5-1,.,TGCGCCAGCAGCTTGAGGGGGCCAGGGGGCTACACCTTC,CASSLRGPGGYTF
TRBJ2-1,.,TRBV14,.,TGTGCCAGCAGCCTGGGAGACAGGAGCGCCTACAATGAGCAGTTCTTC,CASSLGDRSAYNEQFF
TRBJ1-1,TRBD1,TRBV6-6,.,TGTGCCAGCAGAGCATTTGGGACAGGGCTTGAAGCTTTCTTT,CASRAFGTGLEAFF
TRBJ1-6,TRBD1,TRBV30,.,TGTGCCTGGAACCGACAGGGGGTGACTTCACCCCTCCACTTT,CAWNRQGVTSPLHF
TRBJ1-5,TRBD1,TRBV27,.,TGTGCCAGCAGTACAGGGGCGAGCAATCAGCCCCAGCATTTT,CASSTGASNQPQHF
TRBJ2-7,TRBD1,TRBV18,.,TGTGCCAGCTCACGGGACAGCTCCTACGAGCAGTACTTC,CASSRDSSYEQYF
TRBJ1-2,TRBD1,TRBV19,.,TGTGCCAGTAGTAGAACGACAGGGGTTAACTATGGCTACACCTTC,CASSRTTGVNYGYTF
TRBJ2-7,TRBD1,TRBV11-2,.,TGTGCCAGCAGCTTCCGACAGGGGCACGAGCAGTACTTC,CASSFRQGHEQYF
TRBJ2-7,.,TRBV11-3,.,TGTGCCAGCAGCTTGGGGGGAATGAGTACCTACGAGCAGTACTTC,CASSLGGMSTYEQYF
TRBJ2-3,TRBD1,TRBV25-1,.,TGTGCCAGCAGTGAATTGTGGACAGGGGTTACAGATACGCAGTATTTT,CASSELWTGVTDTQYF
TRBJ1-5,.,TRBV2,.,TGTGCCAGCAGTGAATCCGGCGGGGCCCAGCATTTT,CASSESGGAQHF
TRBJ2-1,TRBD2,TRBV4-2,.,TGTGCCAGCAGCCATCTCGGACTAGCGAGCTACAATGAGCAGTTCTTC,CASSHLGLASYNEQFF
TRBJ2-7,.,TRBV7-8,once,TGTGCCAGCAGCTTAGACACCTCCTACGAGCAGTACTTC,CASSLDTSYEQYF
TRBJ2-1,TRBD1,TRBV6-5,few,TGTGGTTCCGGGACAGGAAACAATGAGCAGTTCTTC,CGSGTGNNEQFF
TRBJ1-6,.,TRBV18,.,TGTGCCAGCTCACCAAGGGCAGGGGAAATTAGCTCCTATAATTCACCCCTCCACTTT,CASSPRAGEISSYNSPLHF
TRBJ1-3,.,TRBV6-1,.,TGTGCCAGCAGTGAAGCTTGGGCCGTCCCTGGAAACACCATATATTTT,CASSEAWAVPGNTIYF
TRBJ2-1,TRBD2,TRBV27,.,TGTGCCAGCAGTCCAACCCTACTAGCGGGGGACTACAATGAGCAGTTCTTC,CASSPTLLAGDYNEQFF
TRBJ2-2,TRBD2,TRBV19,.,TGTGCCAGTAGTATCCGGGAGGCCCCTCAGGGGGAGCTGTTTTTT,CASSIREAPQGELFF
TRBJ1-2,.,TRBV3-1/TRBV3-2,.,TGTGCCAGCAGCCAGTATAGCGGATCCGGGAACTATGGCTACACCTTC,CASSQYSGSGNYGYTF
TRBJ1-5,TRBD1,TRBV7-2,.,TGTGCCAGCAGCCCGCGGACAGGGATTAATCAGCCCCAGCATTTT,CASSPRTGINQPQHF
TRBJ2-1,TRBD2,TRBV4-1,.,TGCGCCAGCACCTTAGCGGGGGGACGCAATGAGCAGTTCTTC,CASTLAGGRNEQFF
TRBJ1-6,.,TRBV28,.,TGTGCCAGCAGCCCTCTCCCCCGGAGTTCACCCCTCCACTTT,CASSPLPRSSPLHF
TRBJ1-2,.,TRBV27,.,TGTGCCAGCAGCTTGGGACTTTCCTATGGCTACACCTTC,CASSLGLSYGYTF
TRBJ2-1,TRBD2,TRBV3-1/TRBV3-2,.,TGTGCCAGCAGCCAAGGGACAGCGGGGGGTTACAATGAGCAGTTCTTC,CASSQGTAGGYNEQFF
TRBJ2-1,TRBD1,TRBV5-8,.,TGTGCCACCTTTCTTGGAGGGACAGGCCTTTACAATGAGCAGTTCTTC,CATFLGGTGLYNEQFF
TRBJ2-1,TRBD2,TRBV15,.,TGTGCCACCAGCAGTTTTACTAGCGGGAGTTCACAGTTCTTC,CATSSFTSGSSQFF
TRBJ1-2,.,TRBV27,.,TGTGCCAGCAGTCGGGGAGACTATTATGGCTACACCTTC,CASSRGDYYGYTF
TRBJ1-1,.,TRBV6-5,.,TGTGCCAGCATTGGTCGTCGCGCTGAAGCTTTCTTT,CASIGRRAEAFF
TRBJ1-6,TRBD1,TRBV2,.,TGTGCCAGCAGGCGGGACAGGGGATTTTATAATTCACCCCTCCACTTT,CASRRDRGFYNSPLHF
TRBJ2-7,.,TRBV20-1,.,TGCAGTACCCGCGGGCCCGAAGAGCAGTACTTC,CSTRGPEEQYF
TRBJ2-7,TRBD1,TRBV6-1,.,TGTGCCAGCAGTGAAGGCAGGACAGGGAACTACGAGCAGTACTTC,CASSEGRTGNYEQYF
TRBJ2-1,.,TRBV7-6,few,TGTGCCAGCAGCTTAGCGTTTGGGGTGGGAGAGGCCTACAATGAGCAGTTCTTC,CASSLAFGVGEAYNEQFF
TRBJ2-5,TRBD2,TRBV5-4,.,TGTGCCAGCAGCTCAAATTTAGCGGGAAGGGGAGAGACCCAGTACTTC,CASSSNLAGRGETQYF
TRBJ2-1,TRBD2,TRBV6-5,.,TGTGCCAGCAGTTACTCGAGTGGGACTAGCGGGGCTGAGCAGTTCTTC,CASSYSSGTSGAEQFF
TRBJ2-3,TRBD2,TRBV9,.,TGTGCCAGCAGCGTAAGCGGGAGGTTCGCAGATACGCAGTATTTT,CASSVSGRFADTQYF
TRBJ2-7,.,TRBV27,.,TGTGCCAGCAGTTTATCCGACAGGACCTCCTACGAGCAGTACTTC,CASSLSDRTSYEQYF
TRBJ1-1,TRBD1,TRBV7-6,once,TGTGCCAGCAGCTTGGGGCCAGGGGGCGCGAACACTGAAGCTTTCTTT,CASSLGPGGANTEAFF
TRBJ1-1,.,TRBV2,.,TGTGCCAGCAGTGAAGATGGGGGGAGGGACACTGAAGCTTTCTTT,CASSEDGGRDTEAFF
TRBJ2-7,TRBD2,TRBV5-1,.,TGCGCCAGCAGCTTGGTCGCTAGCGGGAGTGCAGTCTCCTACGAGCAGTACTTC,CASSLVASGSAVSYEQYF
TRBJ2-1,.,TRBV3-1/TRBV3-2,.,TGTGCCAGCAGCCAAGCCTCCCGCTTAGCGGAGCAGTTCTTC,CASSQASRLAEQFF
TRBJ1-1,.,TRBV18,.,TGTGCCAGCTCACGGGGACAGAACACTGAAGCTTTCTTT,CASSRGQNTEAFF
TRBJ1-1,.,TRBV6-5,.,TGTGCCAGCAGTTACACAGGGAGAACTGAAGCTTTCTTT,CASSYTGRTEAFF
TRBJ2-4,TRBD2,TRBV7-2,.,TGTGCCAGCAGCACCCGACCGGGACTAGCGGGAGGGATTCAGTACTTC,CASSTRPGLAGGIQYF
TRBJ1-2,.,TRBV2,few,TGTGCCAGCAGTGATACAGTCGGTGTAGGCGGCTACACCTTC,CASSDTVGVGGYTF
TRBJ1-3,.,TRBV3-1/TRBV3-2,.,TGTGCCAGCAGCCAAGATATAGGGGTCGGGAACACCATATATTTT,CASSQDIGVGNTIYF
TRBJ2-1,TRBD2,TRBV5-4,.,TGTGCCAGCAGCAGGAGACTAGCGGGAGTCAGGGTCTATGAGCAGTTCTTC,CASSRRLAGVRVYEQFF
TRBJ1-2,.,TRBV6-5,few,TGTGCCAGCAGACGGACAGCCTACTATGGCTACACCTTC,CASRRTAYYGYTF
TRBJ2-1,TRBD2,TRBV27,.,TGTGCCAGCAGTTTGAGCGGGAGCTCCTACAATGAGCAGTTCTTC,CASSLSGSSYNEQFF
TRBJ1-5,TRBD1,TRBV19,once,TGTGCCAGTAGTGACCCCGGGACAGGGGGTCGACAGCCCCAGCATTTT,CASSDPGTGGRQPQHF
TRBJ2-2,.,TRBV12-3/TRBV12-4,.,TGTGCCAGCAGTTGGAGTATCCCCGGGGAGCTGTTTTTT,CASSWSIPGELFF
TRBJ1-5,.,TRBV24-1,.,TGTGCCACCAGTGGAGTGAGGGCCAATCAGCCCCAGCATTTT,CATSGVRANQPQHF
TRBJ1-5,.,TRBV30,.,TGTGCCTCTACCTCCGGGACATACAGCAATCAGCCCCAGCATTTT,CASTSGTYSNQPQHF
TRBJ1-1,.,TRBV19,.,TGTGCCAGTAGTATAATACAGAACACTGAAGCTTTCTTT,CASSIIQNTEAFF
TRBJ1-5,.,TRBV2,once,TGTGCCAGCAGTGAATGGGCCCTCAGCAGCAATCAGCCCCAGCATTTT,CASSEWALSSNQPQHF
TRBJ1-1,TRBD1,TRBV5-1,.,TGCGCCAGCAGCACAGGGGGCTCAGGCACTGAAGCTTTCTTT,CASSTGGSGTEAFF